These 10 T cell receptor beta chains share one sample of origin, sequenced in a study of blood T cells in healthy people across ages (dated by TCRdb to between 2015 and 2017). The receptor library was made with 5' RACE. For sequencing, an Illumina HiSeq 2500 was employed. A second PCR of roughly 6 to 11 cycles was run with a J-beta primer mix and a sample-barcoded 5' primer. In TCRdb, the public reads were trimmed at Q25 with fastp and aligned with MiXCR, with productive beta chains retained. Entries that share a CDR3 protein sequence are merged under the most common genes and DNA. This sample comprises more than 750,000 distinct CDR3 sequences, 29% of them detected only once. The ten largest clones take up roughly 10% of the sample. The same specimen was also included in a second study, on T cells of mothers and their children.

Sequencing was done on a sample of blood. The origin of the receptors is a woman in her thirties or forties in good health.

This clonotype was seen more than once but under ten times. This CDR3 reads CASSVGGQGRGETQYF. Written as DNA, the CDR3 is TGTGCCAGCAGCGTAGGAGGACAGGGTCGGGGGGAGACCCAGTACTTC. The chain carries TRBV9 and TRBJ2-5; 8 bases are shared with TRBD1. The ends lost 0 bases at V and 5 bases at J; junction bases unmatched: 9. There are 16 residues in the CDR3. CDR1 SGDLS and CDR2 YYNGEE come from the germline V gene.

Of note for this clonotype: The conserved phenylalanine or tryptophan normally closing the CDR3 is absent here, so this likely arose from a read error. This chain uses TRBV7-9 with TRBJ2-1, with D perhaps TRBD1 (5 bases). This CDR3 spans 14 amino acids. Germline CDR1 and CDR2: SEHNR and FQNEAQ (reference sequence). The DNA for the CDR3 is TGTGCCAGCAGCCGTCCGACAGTCTACAACGAGCAGTTCCTC. Translated, it gives CASSRPTVYNEQFL.

J is TRBJ1-2 and V is TRBV29-1, with D unresolved. There are 13 residues in the CDR3. Germline CDR1 and CDR2: SQVTM and ANQGSEA. The ends were cut back, 7 bases at V and 5 bases at J, with 17 bases in the middle. The CDR3 sequence: CSARTQNSYGYTF. CDR3 coding DNA: TGCAGCGCTCGAACTCAAAACAGTTATGGCTACACCTTC.

The chain couples TRBV12-3 or TRBV12-4 to TRBJ2-3; D remains ambiguous. Trimming took 8 bases from V and 0 from J, leaving 18 bases between them. This CDR3 comprises 16 residues. The CDR3 here is CASRLEGPSSTDTQYF. The DNA of the CDR3 is TGTGCCAGCCGCCTGGAAGGACCCTCTAGCACAGATACGCAGTATTTT.

In the case of this clonotype: Mismatch with germline at one junction end may stem from a read error. The gene calls are TRBV6-2 or TRBV6-3 and TRBJ2-7, with TRBD1 identical over 7 bases. CDR1 is MNHEY, CDR2 SVGEGT, per germline. The length of the CDR3 is 15 residues. The CDR3, as DNA: TGTGCCAGCAGTTACGGGACAGCGATGTCCTACGAGCGGTACTTC. It specifies CASSYGTAMSYERYF.

The gene calls are TRBV15 and TRBJ2-3; D not certain. Germline CDR1 LNHNV, CDR2 YYDKDF (reference sequence). The CDR3 spans 12 residues. V gave up 0 bases and J gave up 8 bases, with 6 bases separating them. The CDR3 here is CATSRDRTTQYF. CDR3 in DNA: TGTGCCACCAGCAGAGATCGAACTACGCAGTATTTT. The variable domain in full, completed from reference TRBV15 and TRBJ2-3, reads DAMVIQNPRYQVTQFGKPVTLSCSQTLNHNVMYWYQQKSSQAPKLLFHYYDKDFNNEADTPDNFQSRRPNTSFCFLDIRSPGLGDTAMYLCATSRDRTTQYFGPGTRLTVL.

This clonotype has more than one count but fewer than ten. This chain links TRBV7-8 with TRBJ1-4, with 10 bases lining up with TRBD1. Unmatched junction bases numbered 3, after V lost 0 bases and J lost 5 bases. In germline, CDR1 is SGHVS, CDR2 FQNEAQ. This CDR3 has 16 residues. This chain's CDR3 is CASSLARQGANEKLFF. CDR3 bases: TGTGCCAGCAGCTTAGCACGACAGGGGGCGAATGAAAAACTGTTTTTT.

CDR3 amino acids: CASSPTMRGTRSPEAFF. CDR3 DNA sequence: TGTGCCAGCAGCCCCACGATGCGTGGGACACGGTCCCCTGAAGCTTTCTTT. The chain joins TRBV7-6 to TRBJ1-1, with a possible D match to TRBD1 (6 bases). In germline, CDR1 is SGHVS, CDR2 FNYEAQ. The CDR3 extends over 17 amino acids. V dropped 5 bases and J dropped 6 bases, with 25 bases sitting between them.

This clonotype was seen once. The CDR3 does not end in the conserved phenylalanine or tryptophan, so this is likely a read error. This sequence joins TRBV3-1 and TRBJ1-4, with no clear D. V shed 9 bases and J shed 0 bases, with 8 bases lying between them. The germline V gene has CDR1 LGHDT and CDR2 YNNKEL (reference sequence). The CDR3 has 13 amino acids. CDR3 sequence reads: CASSVATNEKLFV. CDR3 bases: TGTGCCAGTTCAGTTGCAACTAATGAAAAACTGTTTGTT.

The rearrangement joins TRBV7-2 to TRBJ2-4, with TRBD1 matching over 8 bases. The J call may not be correct, given that the DNA end is closer to TRBJ2-7. The CDR3 covers 13 residues. CDR1 is SGHTA and CDR2 is FQGNSA in the germline V gene. This CDR3 reads CASSDDRGYEQYF. The CDR3 region has the DNA TGTGCCAGCAGCGACGACAGGGGCTACGAGCAGTACTTC.